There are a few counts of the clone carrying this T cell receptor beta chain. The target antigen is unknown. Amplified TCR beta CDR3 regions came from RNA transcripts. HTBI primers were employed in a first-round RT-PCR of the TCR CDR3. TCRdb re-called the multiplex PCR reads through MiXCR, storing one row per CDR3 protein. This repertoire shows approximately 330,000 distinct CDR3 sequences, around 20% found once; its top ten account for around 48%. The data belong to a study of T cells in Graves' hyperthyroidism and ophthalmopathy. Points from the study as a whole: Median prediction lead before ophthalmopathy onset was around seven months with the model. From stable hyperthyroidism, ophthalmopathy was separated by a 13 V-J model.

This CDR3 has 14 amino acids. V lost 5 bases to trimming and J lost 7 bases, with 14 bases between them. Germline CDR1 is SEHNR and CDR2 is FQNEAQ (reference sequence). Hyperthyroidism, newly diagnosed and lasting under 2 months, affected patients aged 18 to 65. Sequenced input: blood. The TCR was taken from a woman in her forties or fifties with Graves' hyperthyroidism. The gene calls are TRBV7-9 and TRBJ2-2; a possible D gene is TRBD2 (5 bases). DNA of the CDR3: TGTGCCAGCAGCCAATTAGCCGGGGTCGGGGAGCTGTTTTTT. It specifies CASSQLAGVGELFF.